These T cell receptor beta chains were read from a single sample in a study of blood T cell repertoires in COVID-19. TCRdb keeps only in-frame clones here, not all; method: immunoSEQ multiplex PCR. Counted here are approximately 190,000 clones, over 75% occurring once; the ten biggest clones make up 5.5% to 7%. Sample: peripheral blood. Source of these receptors: a woman aged 40 to 49 who had recovered from COVID-19. Both conserved end residues are part of each CDR3. Fields, in order: CDR3 protein, CDR3 DNA, clone size, J gene, D gene, V gene. D genes are given only for firm matches. Expanded clones get a size class; other rows say once, few or many, or leave the size out.

CDR3 protein: CATSDLLTILAGLYGYTF
CDR3 DNA: TGTGCCACCAGTGACCTATTAACTATCCTCGCGGGATTATATGGCTACACCTTC
clone size: few
J gene: TRBJ1-2
D gene: NA
V gene: TRBV24-1

CDR3 protein: CASRQGNNSPLHF
CDR3 DNA: TGTGCCAGCAGACAGGGGAATAATTCACCCCTCCACTTT
clone size: NA
J gene: TRBJ1-6
D gene: TRBD1
V gene: TRBV28

CDR3 protein: CATSRVAGVTSYNEQFF
CDR3 DNA: TGTGCCACCAGCAGAGTTGCGGGAGTGACCTCCTACAATGAGCAGTTCTTC
clone size: NA
J gene: TRBJ2-1
D gene: TRBD2
V gene: TRBV15

CDR3 protein: CASSRGDSGRYEQFF
CDR3 DNA: TGTGCCAGCAGCCGAGGAGATAGCGGGAGGTATGAGCAGTTCTTC
clone size: NA
J gene: TRBJ2-1
D gene: TRBD2
V gene: TRBV4-2

CDR3 protein: CASKVTARAEQYF
CDR3 DNA: TGTGCCAGCAAAGTTACCGCGCGTGCCGAGCAGTACTTC
clone size: NA
J gene: TRBJ2-7
D gene: NA
V gene: TRBV6-5

CDR3 protein: CASSPPLAGKTAGELFF
CDR3 DNA: TGTGCCAGCAGCCCACCCCTAGCGGGAAAGACAGCCGGGGAGCTGTTTTTT
clone size: NA
J gene: TRBJ2-2
D gene: TRBD2
V gene: TRBV13

CDR3 protein: CSLGRETQYF
CDR3 DNA: TGCAGTTTGGGGAGGGAGACCCAGTACTTC
clone size: NA
J gene: TRBJ2-5
D gene: NA
V gene: TRBV20-1

CDR3 protein: CAWSVGLEGAGGYTF
CDR3 DNA: TGTGCCTGGAGTGTTGGCTTAGAGGGGGCCGGGGGCTACACCTTC
clone size: NA
J gene: TRBJ1-2
D gene: TRBD1
V gene: TRBV30

CDR3 protein: CASSLLGLAGASNEQYF
CDR3 DNA: TGTGCCAGCAGTTTATTAGGACTAGCGGGAGCCTCGAACGAGCAGTACTTC
clone size: NA
J gene: TRBJ2-7
D gene: TRBD2
V gene: TRBV27

CDR3 protein: CASSSGARQGANGYTF
CDR3 DNA: TGTGCCAGCAGTTCAGGGGCCAGACAGGGGGCAAACGGCTACACCTTC
clone size: NA
J gene: TRBJ1-2
D gene: TRBD1
V gene: TRBV27

CDR3 protein: CASSQLSGGPYNEQFF
CDR3 DNA: TGTGCCAGCAGTCAACTTAGCGGGGGTCCCTACAATGAGCAGTTCTTC
clone size: NA
J gene: TRBJ2-1
D gene: TRBD2
V gene: TRBV2

CDR3 protein: CASSVVGTGSEQFF
CDR3 DNA: TGTGCCAGCAGCGTCGTGGGGACAGGGAGTGAGCAGTTCTTC
clone size: NA
J gene: TRBJ2-1
D gene: TRBD1
V gene: TRBV3-1/TRBV3-2

CDR3 protein: CASSLGGGQPQHF
CDR3 DNA: TGTGCCAGCAGCTTAGGGGGGGGCCAGCCCCAGCATTTT
clone size: NA
J gene: TRBJ1-5
D gene: NA
V gene: TRBV7-2

CDR3 protein: CASSLRDRDNEQFF
CDR3 DNA: TGTGCCAGCTCGCTGAGGGACAGAGACAATGAGCAGTTCTTC
clone size: NA
J gene: TRBJ2-1
D gene: TRBD1
V gene: TRBV18

CDR3 protein: CASRSEINTEAFF
CDR3 DNA: TGTGCCAGCAGGTCCGAGATAAACACTGAAGCTTTCTTT
clone size: NA
J gene: TRBJ1-1
D gene: NA
V gene: TRBV3-1/TRBV3-2

CDR3 protein: CASSEQGGYGYTF
CDR3 DNA: TGTGCCAGCAGTGAACAGGGAGGCTACGGCTACACCTTC
clone size: once
J gene: TRBJ1-2
D gene: NA
V gene: TRBV6-1

CDR3 protein: CASSSSRLLQETQYF
CDR3 DNA: TGTGCCAGCAGCTCCTCCCGTCTTTTACAAGAGACCCAGTACTTC
clone size: NA
J gene: TRBJ2-5
D gene: NA
V gene: TRBV13

CDR3 protein: CASSTYTQSSYNEQFF
CDR3 DNA: TGTGCCAGCAGCACGTACACCCAAAGCTCCTACAATGAGCAGTTCTTC
clone size: NA
J gene: TRBJ2-1
D gene: NA
V gene: TRBV7-3

CDR3 protein: CASSPGPNREYTEAFF
CDR3 DNA: TGTGCCAGCAGTCCCGGCCCTAACAGGGAGTACACTGAAGCTTTCTTT
clone size: NA
J gene: TRBJ1-1
D gene: NA
V gene: TRBV2

CDR3 protein: CASSPRPRQVAETQYF
CDR3 DNA: TGTGCCAGCAGCCCCCGACCGCGCCAGGTTGCAGAGACCCAGTACTTC
clone size: NA
J gene: TRBJ2-5
D gene: NA
V gene: TRBV3-1/TRBV3-2

CDR3 protein: CASSFNPDKCRYYNQPQHF
CDR3 DNA: TGTGCCAGCAGCTTTAATCCGGACAAATGTAGATATTACAATCAGCCCCAGCATTTT
clone size: NA
J gene: TRBJ1-5
D gene: NA
V gene: TRBV12-1

CDR3 protein: CASSWMGLGYNEQFF
CDR3 DNA: TGTGCCAGCAGTTGGATGGGACTAGGATACAATGAGCAGTTCTTC
clone size: NA
J gene: TRBJ2-1
D gene: TRBD2
V gene: TRBV6-2/TRBV6-3

CDR3 protein: CASSQIAGHSYNEQFF
CDR3 DNA: TGTGCCAGCAGCCAAATAGCGGGACACTCCTACAATGAGCAGTTCTTC
clone size: NA
J gene: TRBJ2-1
D gene: TRBD2
V gene: TRBV3-1/TRBV3-2

CDR3 protein: CASSPPPYRNQPQHF
CDR3 DNA: TGTGCCAGCAGCCCACCCCCCTACAGGAATCAGCCCCAGCATTTT
clone size: NA
J gene: TRBJ1-5
D gene: NA
V gene: TRBV7-8

CDR3 protein: CASSLDFRDRYYEQYF
CDR3 DNA: TGCGCCAGCAGCTTGGATTTCCGGGACAGGTACTACGAGCAGTACTTC
clone size: NA
J gene: TRBJ2-7
D gene: TRBD1
V gene: TRBV5-1

CDR3 protein: CASSLGGRPAGANVLTF
CDR3 DNA: TGTGCCAGCAGCTTAGGGGGGCGGCCAGCCGGGGCCAACGTCCTGACTTTC
clone size: NA
J gene: TRBJ2-6
D gene: NA
V gene: TRBV11-3

CDR3 protein: CASSLAGTGNYGYTF
CDR3 DNA: TGTGCCAGCAGCTTAGCCGGGACAGGGAACTATGGCTACACCTTC
clone size: NA
J gene: TRBJ1-2
D gene: TRBD1
V gene: TRBV7-6

CDR3 protein: CASRASETQYF
CDR3 DNA: TGTGCCAGCAGGGCTTCCGAGACCCAGTACTTC
clone size: NA
J gene: TRBJ2-5
D gene: NA
V gene: TRBV2

CDR3 protein: CASSWTSNYEQYF
CDR3 DNA: TGCGCCAGCAGCTGGACTTCCAACTACGAGCAGTACTTC
clone size: NA
J gene: TRBJ2-7
D gene: NA
V gene: TRBV5-1

CDR3 protein: CASSQGGTGGNTIYF
CDR3 DNA: TGTGCCAGCAGCCAGGGGGGGACAGGGGGCAACACCATATATTTT
clone size: NA
J gene: TRBJ1-3
D gene: TRBD1
V gene: TRBV7-2

CDR3 protein: CAWSGGGGGAYEQYF
CDR3 DNA: TGTGCCTGGAGTGGGGGTGGCGGGGGAGCCTACGAGCAGTACTTC
clone size: NA
J gene: TRBJ2-7
D gene: TRBD2
V gene: TRBV30

CDR3 protein: CASSPAAGAHYTEAFF
CDR3 DNA: TGTGCCAGCTCACCAGCCGCTGGGGCCCACTACACTGAAGCTTTCTTT
clone size: NA
J gene: TRBJ1-1
D gene: NA
V gene: TRBV18

CDR3 protein: CASSQGRGADTQYF
CDR3 DNA: TGTGCCAGCTCGCAGGGTCGGGGGGCAGATACGCAGTATTTT
clone size: NA
J gene: TRBJ2-3
D gene: TRBD2
V gene: TRBV6-5